This T cell receptor beta chain was sequenced in a study of T-cell memory formation after mild COVID-19. Study information: TCR clusters were mostly confined to one donor each. Regarding the study as a whole: Most CD4+ clones that shrank were in CM and EM, while CD8+ ones turned up in EMRA.

Per germline, CDR1 MDHEN and CDR2 SYDVKM. The CDR3 sequence is 16 residues long. V trimming: 6 bases; J trimming: 3 bases; junction bases outside the gene matches: 9. TCR alpha and TCR beta cDNA libraries with sample barcodes and UMIs came from 5'RACE using constant-segment primers. TCRdb called the 5' RACE reads again in MiXCR, with one record for every CDR3 protein. The sample comprises about 210,000 distinct CDR3 sequences, more than 25% of which are singletons, and about 10% rests with the top ten. Points on this clonotype: Its target is not known.

The specimen was PBMCs or a T cell subset sorted from them (not recorded which). The chain links TRBV28 to TRBJ2-7; 12 bases fit TRBD1. This TCR came from an adult woman who had mild COVID-19 (a few samples of this study predate the infection). Cell type and time point are not known. The DNA of the CDR3 is TGTGCCAGCAGGTCCATCGGGACAGGGGGCCTCTACGAGCAGTACTTC. It codes for CASRSIGTGGLYEQYF.